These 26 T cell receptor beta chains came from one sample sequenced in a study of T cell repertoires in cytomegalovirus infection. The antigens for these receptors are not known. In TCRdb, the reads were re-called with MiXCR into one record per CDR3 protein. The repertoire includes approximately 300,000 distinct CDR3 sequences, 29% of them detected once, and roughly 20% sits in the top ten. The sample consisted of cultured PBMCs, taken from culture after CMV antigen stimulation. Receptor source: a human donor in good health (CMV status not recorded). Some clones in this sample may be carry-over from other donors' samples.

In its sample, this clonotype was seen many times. The CDR3 nucleotides are TGCAGCGTTGTAACCTCCGGGACAGGAGACACTGAAGCTTTCTTT. Amino acids: CSVVTSGTGDTEAFF. The chain links TRBV29-1 to TRBJ1-1, with 8 bases matching TRBD1. CDR3 size: 15 residues. The J segment lost 3 bases and the V segment lost 4 bases, leaving 10 bases of the junction unmatched. CDR1 is SQVTM, CDR2 ANQGSEA, per germline.

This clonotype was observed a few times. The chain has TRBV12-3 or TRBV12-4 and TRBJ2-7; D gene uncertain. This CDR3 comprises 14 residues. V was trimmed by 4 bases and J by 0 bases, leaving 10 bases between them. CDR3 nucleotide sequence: TGTGCCAGCAGTTCAAGGAGAGGCTCCTACGAGCAGTACTTC. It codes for CASSSRRGSYEQYF.

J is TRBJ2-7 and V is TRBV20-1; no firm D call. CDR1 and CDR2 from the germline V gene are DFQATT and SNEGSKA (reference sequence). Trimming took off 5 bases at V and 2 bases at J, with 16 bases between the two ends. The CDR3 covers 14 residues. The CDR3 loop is CSADTKIGAYEQYF. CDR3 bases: TGCAGTGCTGATACGAAAATTGGCGCCTACGAGCAGTACTTC.

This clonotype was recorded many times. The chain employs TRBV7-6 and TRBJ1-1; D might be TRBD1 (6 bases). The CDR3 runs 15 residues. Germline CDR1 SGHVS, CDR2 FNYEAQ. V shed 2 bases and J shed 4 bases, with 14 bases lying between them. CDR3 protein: CASSLLMGRGTEAFF. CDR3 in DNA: TGTGCCAGCAGCTTATTAATGGGCAGGGGCACTGAAGCTTTCTTT.

CDR3 nucleotides: TGTGCCAGCAGCTTGCCCCGGGACAGAAGGATTATCACCTTC. It translates to CASSLPRDRRIITF. The chain employs TRBV11-2 and TRBJ1-2; 7 bases are shared with TRBD1. V shed 3 bases, J shed 13 bases, and the junction held 14 bases outside the gene matches. Per the germline V gene, CDR1 is SGHAT and CDR2 is FQNNGV. This CDR3 has 14 amino acids.

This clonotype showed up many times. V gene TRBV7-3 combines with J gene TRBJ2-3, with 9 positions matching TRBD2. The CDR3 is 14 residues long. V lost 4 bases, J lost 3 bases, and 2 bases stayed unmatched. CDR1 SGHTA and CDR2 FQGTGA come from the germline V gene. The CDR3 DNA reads TGTGCCAGCAGCTCTAGCGGGAAGACAGATACGCAGTATTTT. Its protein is CASSSSGKTDTQYF.

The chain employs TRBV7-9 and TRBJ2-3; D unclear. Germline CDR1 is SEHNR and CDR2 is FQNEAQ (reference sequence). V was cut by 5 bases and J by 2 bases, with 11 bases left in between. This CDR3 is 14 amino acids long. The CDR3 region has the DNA TGTGCCAGCAGCCCCGTCCCAAACACAGATACGCAGTATTTT. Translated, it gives CASSPVPNTDTQYF.

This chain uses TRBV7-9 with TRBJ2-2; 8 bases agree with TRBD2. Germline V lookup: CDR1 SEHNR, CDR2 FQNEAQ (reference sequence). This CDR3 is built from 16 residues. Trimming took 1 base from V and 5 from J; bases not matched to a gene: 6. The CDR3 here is CASSLDERGRTGELFF. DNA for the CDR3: TGTGCCAGCAGCTTAGACGAGCGGGGGCGAACCGGGGAGCTGTTTTTT.

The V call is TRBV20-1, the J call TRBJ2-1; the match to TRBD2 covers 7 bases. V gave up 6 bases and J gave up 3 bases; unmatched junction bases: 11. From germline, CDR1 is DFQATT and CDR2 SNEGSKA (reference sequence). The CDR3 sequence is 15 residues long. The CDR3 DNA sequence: TGCAGTGCCCTTTCATCGGCGGGGGTCTACAATGAGCAGTTCTTC. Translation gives CSALSSAGVYNEQFF.

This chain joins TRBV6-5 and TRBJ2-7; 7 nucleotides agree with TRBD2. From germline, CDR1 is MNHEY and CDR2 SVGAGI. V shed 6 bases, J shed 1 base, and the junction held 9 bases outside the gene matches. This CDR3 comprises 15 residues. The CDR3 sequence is CASSRGSRISYEQYF. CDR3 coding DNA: TGTGCCAGCAGCCGCGGGAGCCGGATATCCTACGAGCAGTACTTC.

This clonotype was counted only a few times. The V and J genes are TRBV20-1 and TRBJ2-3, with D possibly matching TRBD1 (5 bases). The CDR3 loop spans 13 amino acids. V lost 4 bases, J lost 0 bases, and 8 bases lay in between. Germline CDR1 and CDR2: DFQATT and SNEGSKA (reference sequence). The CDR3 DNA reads TGCAGTGCTAAAGGGGTTAGCACAGATACGCAGTATTTT. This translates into CSAKGVSTDTQYF.

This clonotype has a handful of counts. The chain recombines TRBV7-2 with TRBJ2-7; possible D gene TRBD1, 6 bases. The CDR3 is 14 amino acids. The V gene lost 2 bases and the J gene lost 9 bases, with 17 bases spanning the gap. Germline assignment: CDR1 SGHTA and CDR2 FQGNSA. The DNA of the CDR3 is TGTGCCAGCAGCTTACCCACAGGGCCGGGACGGCAGTACTTC. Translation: CASSLPTGPGRQYF.

The chain's CDR3 is CAIGSPEGHGYTF. The DNA of the CDR3 is TGTGCCATCGGAAGCCCCGAGGGCCATGGCTACACCTTC. The chain couples TRBV10-3 to TRBJ1-2; no clear D. The germline CDR1 and CDR2 sequences are ENHRY and SYGVKD. The CDR3 extends over 13 amino acids. V was cut by 8 bases and J by 6 bases, with 16 bases left in between.

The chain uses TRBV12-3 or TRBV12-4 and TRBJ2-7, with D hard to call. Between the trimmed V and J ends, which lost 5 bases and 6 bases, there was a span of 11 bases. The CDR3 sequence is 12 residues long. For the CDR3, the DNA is TGTGCCAGCAGTCGACCCGTGGGCGAGCAGTACTTC. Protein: CASSRPVGEQYF.

The CDR3 DNA reads as TGCGCCAGCAGCTCGGGAGCTCAAAGACAGGGCGTTGGCTACACCTTC. Translation: CASSSGAQRQGVGYTF. This sequence joins TRBV5-1 and TRBJ1-2; 7 bases are shared with TRBD1. Germline CDR1 and CDR2: SGHRS and YFSETQ. This CDR3 has 16 amino acids. V was clipped by 3 bases and J by 7 bases; unmatched bases: 15.

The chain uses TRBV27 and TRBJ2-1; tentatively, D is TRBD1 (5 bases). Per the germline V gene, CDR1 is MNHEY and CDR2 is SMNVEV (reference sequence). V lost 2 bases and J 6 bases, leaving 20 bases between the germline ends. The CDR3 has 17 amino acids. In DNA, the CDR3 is TGTGCCAGCAGTTTACCCCCCCGACCAGGACAAGTCAATGAGCAGTTCTTC. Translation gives CASSLPPRPGQVNEQFF.

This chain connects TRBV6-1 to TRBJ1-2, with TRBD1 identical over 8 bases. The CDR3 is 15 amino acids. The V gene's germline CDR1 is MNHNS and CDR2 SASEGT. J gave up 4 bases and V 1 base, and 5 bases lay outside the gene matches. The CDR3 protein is CASSEGQGAGYGYTF. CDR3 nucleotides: TGTGCCAGCAGTGAAGGGCAGGGGGCTGGCTATGGCTACACCTTC.

The DNA of the CDR3 is TGTGCCAGCAGCCCAGGGAGTAAACGGACAGTCTATGGCTACACCTTC. Protein sequence: CASSPGSKRTVYGYTF. The chain recombines TRBV6-1 with TRBJ1-2, with D maybe TRBD1 (6 bases). Looked up from germline, CDR1 is MNHNS and CDR2 is SASEGT. With 6 bases removed from V and 4 bases from J, the gap between germline ends came to 21 bases. This CDR3 has 16 amino acids.

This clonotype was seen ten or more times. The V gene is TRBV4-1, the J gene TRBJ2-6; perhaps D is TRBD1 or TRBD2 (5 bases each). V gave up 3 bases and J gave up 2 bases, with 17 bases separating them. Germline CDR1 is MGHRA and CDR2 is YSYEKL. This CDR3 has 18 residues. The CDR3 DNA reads TGCGCCAGCAGCCACTTAAAAGGTGGGGGTACTGGGGCCAACGTCCTGACTTTC. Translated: CASSHLKGGGTGANVLTF.

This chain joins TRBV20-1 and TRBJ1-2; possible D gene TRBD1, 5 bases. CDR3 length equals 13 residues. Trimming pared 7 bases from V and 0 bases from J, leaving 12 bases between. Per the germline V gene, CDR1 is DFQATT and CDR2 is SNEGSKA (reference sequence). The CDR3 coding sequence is TGCAGTGTCCCGGACACGGCTAACTATGGCTACACCTTC. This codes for CSVPDTANYGYTF.

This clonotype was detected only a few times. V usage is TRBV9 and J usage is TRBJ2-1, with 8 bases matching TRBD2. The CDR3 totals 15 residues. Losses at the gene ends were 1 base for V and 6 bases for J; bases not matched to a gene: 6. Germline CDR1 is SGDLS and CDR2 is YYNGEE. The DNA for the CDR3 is TGTGCCAGCAGCGTAAATCGAGCGGGAGTCAATGAGCAGTTCTTC. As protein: CASSVNRAGVNEQFF.

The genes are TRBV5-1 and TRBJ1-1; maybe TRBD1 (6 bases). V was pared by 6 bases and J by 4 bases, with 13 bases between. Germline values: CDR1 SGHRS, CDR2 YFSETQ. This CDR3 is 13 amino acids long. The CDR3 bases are TGCGCCAGCACTTCGGACAGTATCACTGAAGCTTTCTTT. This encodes CASTSDSITEAFF.

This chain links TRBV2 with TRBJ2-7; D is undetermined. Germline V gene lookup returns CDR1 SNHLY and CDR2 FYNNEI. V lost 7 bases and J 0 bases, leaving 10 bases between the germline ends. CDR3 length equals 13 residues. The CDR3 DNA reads TGTGCCAGCATGTACGTTAGCTCCTACGAGCAGTACTTC. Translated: CASMYVSSYEQYF.

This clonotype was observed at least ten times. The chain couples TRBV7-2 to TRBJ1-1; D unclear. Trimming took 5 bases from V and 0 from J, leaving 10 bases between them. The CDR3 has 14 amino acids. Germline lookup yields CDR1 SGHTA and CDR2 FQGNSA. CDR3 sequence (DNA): TGTGCCAGCAGCCCGACCACCTTGAACACTGAAGCTTTCTTT. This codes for CASSPTTLNTEAFF. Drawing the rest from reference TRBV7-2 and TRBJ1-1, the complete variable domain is GAGVSQSPSNKVTEKGKDVELRCDPISGHTALYWYRQSLGQGLEFLIYFQGNSAPDKSGLPSDRFSAERTGGSVSTLTIQRTQQEDSAVYLCASSPTTLNTEAFFGQGTRLTVV.

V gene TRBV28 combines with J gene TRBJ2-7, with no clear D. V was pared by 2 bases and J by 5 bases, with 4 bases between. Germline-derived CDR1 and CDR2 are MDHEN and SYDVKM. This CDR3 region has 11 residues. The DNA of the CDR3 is TGTGCCAGCAGTTTAAGAGACGAGCAGTACTTC. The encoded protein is CASSLRDEQYF.

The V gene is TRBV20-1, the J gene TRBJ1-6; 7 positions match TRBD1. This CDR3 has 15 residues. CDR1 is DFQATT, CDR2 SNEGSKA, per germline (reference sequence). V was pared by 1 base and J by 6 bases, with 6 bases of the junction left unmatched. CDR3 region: CSARVNRGSNSPLHF. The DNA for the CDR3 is TGCAGTGCTAGAGTCAACAGGGGATCTAATTCACCCCTCCACTTT.